Following are 6 T cell receptor beta chains from one sample sequenced in a study. MiXCR, applied by TCRdb to the 5' RACE reads, yields one record per CDR3 protein. The sample records tens of thousands of distinct CDR3 sequences, around 28% being singletons. Sequenced material: naive CD4+ T cells sorted from blood. Documented subset: naive CD4+ T cells, CD4+CD45RA+CD25-. All receptors derive from a female donor with breast cancer.

This clonotype appeared a few times. J is TRBJ2-3 and V is TRBV4-2; TRBD2 matches at 8 bases. The germline V gene encodes CDR1 LGHNA and CDR2 YNFKEQ. This CDR3 spans 17 amino acids. V dropped 0 bases and J dropped 0; count of bases not matched to a gene: 5. CDR3: CASSQDQLAGSTDTQYF. CDR3 sequence (DNA): TGTGCCAGCAGCCAAGATCAGTTAGCGGGGAGCACAGATACGCAGTATTTT.

The chain carries TRBV12-3 or TRBV12-4 and TRBJ1-2; possible D gene TRBD1, 5 bases. V shed 5 bases and J shed 2 bases, with 9 bases lying between them. This CDR3 has 13 residues. In DNA form, the CDR3 reads TGTGCCAGCAGTACCAGGGAGAACTATGGCTACACCTTC. Translated: CASSTRENYGYTF.

The chain carries TRBV6-5 and TRBJ1-3; D is undetermined. V lost 4 bases and J lost 1, with 17 bases in between. The CDR3 length is 17 residues. Per germline, CDR1 MNHEY and CDR2 SVGAGI. The CDR3, as DNA: TGTGCCAGCAGTTCGACCGCCCCAGGCAGTTCTGGAAACACCATATATTTT. This encodes CASSSTAPGSSGNTIYF.

This clonotype was found a few times. The gene calls are TRBV12-3 or TRBV12-4 and TRBJ2-1, with a weak D call TRBD2 (6 bases). The CDR3 totals 14 residues. CDR3: CAQGDGSSYNEQFF. In DNA, the CDR3 is TGTGCGCAAGGGGACGGGAGCTCCTACAATGAGCAGTTCTTC.

Concerning this clonotype: Mismatch with germline at one junction end may stem from a read error. V gene TRBV15 combines with J gene TRBJ1-4, with D tentatively TRBD1 (5 bases). The CDR3 runs 15 residues. Germline-derived CDR1 and CDR2 are LNHNV and YYDKDF (reference sequence). This CDR3 reads CATSRDFQGRGKLFF. Written as DNA, the CDR3 is TGTGCCACCAGCAGAGATTTTCAGGGTCGAGGAAAACTATTTTTT.

Concerning this clonotype: The junction departs from germline at one end; a sequencing error may be responsible. The chain combines TRBV4-3 with TRBJ2-2, with TRBD2 identical over 7 bases. CDR1 is LGHNA, CDR2 YSLEER, per germline. CDR3 size: 18 residues. CDR3 region: CASSRRKLAAANSGELFF. For the CDR3, the DNA is TGCGCCAGCAGCCGGAGGAAGCTAGCGGCAGCGAACTCCGGGGAGCTGTTTTTT.